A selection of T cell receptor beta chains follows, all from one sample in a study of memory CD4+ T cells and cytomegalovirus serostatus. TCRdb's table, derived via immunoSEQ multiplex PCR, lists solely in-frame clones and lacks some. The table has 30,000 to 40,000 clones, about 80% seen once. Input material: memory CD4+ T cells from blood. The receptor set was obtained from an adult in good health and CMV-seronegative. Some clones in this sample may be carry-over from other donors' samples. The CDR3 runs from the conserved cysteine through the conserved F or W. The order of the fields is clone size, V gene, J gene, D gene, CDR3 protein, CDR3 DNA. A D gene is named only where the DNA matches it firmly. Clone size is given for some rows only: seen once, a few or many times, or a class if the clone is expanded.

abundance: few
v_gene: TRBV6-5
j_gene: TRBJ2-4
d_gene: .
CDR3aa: CASSSGQSQAKNIQYF
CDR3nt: TGTGCCAGCAGTTCTGGACAGAGCCAAGCCAAAAACATTCAGTACTTC

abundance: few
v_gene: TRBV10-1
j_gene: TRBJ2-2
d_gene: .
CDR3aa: CASKQYINTGELFF
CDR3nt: TGCGCCAGCAAACAATACATAAACACCGGGGAGCTGTTTTTT

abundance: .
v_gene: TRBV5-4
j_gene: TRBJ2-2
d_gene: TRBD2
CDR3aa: CASSLAGGSGELFF
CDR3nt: TGTGCCAGCAGCCTAGCGGGGGGTAGCGGGGAGCTGTTTTTT

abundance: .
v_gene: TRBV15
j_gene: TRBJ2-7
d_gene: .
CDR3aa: CATSRDVGRTEQYF
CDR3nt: TGTGCCACCAGCAGAGATGTCGGGCGGACGGAGCAGTACTTC

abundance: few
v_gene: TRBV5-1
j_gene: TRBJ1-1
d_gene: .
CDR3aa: CASSPGSSRNTEAFF
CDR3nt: TGCGCCAGCAGTCCCGGTTCGAGTCGAAACACTGAAGCTTTCTTT

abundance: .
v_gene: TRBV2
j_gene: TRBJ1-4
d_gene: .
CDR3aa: CASNTRGSGEKLFF
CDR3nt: TGTGCCAGCAATACCAGGGGCAGCGGTGAAAAACTGTTTTTT

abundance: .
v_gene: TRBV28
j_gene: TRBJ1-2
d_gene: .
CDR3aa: CASTSGGDYSRGYTF
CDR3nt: TGTGCCAGCACCTCGGGCGGGGATTATTCGCGGGGCTACACCTTC

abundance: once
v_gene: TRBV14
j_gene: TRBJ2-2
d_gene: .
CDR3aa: CASSQSGATGELFF
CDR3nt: TGTGCCAGCAGCCAATCGGGGGCCACCGGGGAGCTGTTTTTT

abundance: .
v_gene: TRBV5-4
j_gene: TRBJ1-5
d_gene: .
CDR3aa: CASSVQGTGNQPQHF
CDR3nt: TGTGCCAGCAGCGTTCAGGGTACGGGCAATCAGCCCCAGCATTTT

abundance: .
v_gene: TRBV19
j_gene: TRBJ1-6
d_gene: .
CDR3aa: CASSPGSYSPLHF
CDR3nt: TGTGCCAGTAGTCCCGGGAGTTATTCACCCCTCCACTTT

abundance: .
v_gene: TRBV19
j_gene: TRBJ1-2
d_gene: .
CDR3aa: CASSRGDGPGALNYGYTF
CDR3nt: TGTGCCAGTAGTCGGGGAGACGGTCCAGGGGCCCTTAACTATGGCTACACCTTC

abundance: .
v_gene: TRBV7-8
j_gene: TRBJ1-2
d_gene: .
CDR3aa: CASSLVRAGEAGNYGYTF
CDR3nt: TGTGCCAGCAGCTTAGTTCGTGCAGGGGAGGCTGGGAACTATGGCTACACCTTC

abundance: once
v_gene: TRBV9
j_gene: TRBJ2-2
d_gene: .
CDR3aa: CASSVGTVNTGELFF
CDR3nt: TGTGCCAGCAGCGTAGGGACAGTCAACACCGGGGAGCTGTTTTTT

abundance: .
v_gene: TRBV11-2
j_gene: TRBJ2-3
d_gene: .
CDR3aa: CASSLDFEDGTDTQYF
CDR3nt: TGTGCCAGCAGCTTAGATTTCGAGGACGGCACAGATACGCAGTATTTT

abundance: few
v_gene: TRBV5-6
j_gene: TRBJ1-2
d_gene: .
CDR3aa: CASSFSGPAAYGYTF
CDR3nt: TGTGCCAGCAGCTTTTCAGGACCCGCCGCCTATGGCTACACCTTC

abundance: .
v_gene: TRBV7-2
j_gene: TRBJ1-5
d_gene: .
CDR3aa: CASSLVGYSNQPQHF
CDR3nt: TGTGCCAGCAGCTTAGTGGGTTATAGCAATCAGCCCCAGCATTTT

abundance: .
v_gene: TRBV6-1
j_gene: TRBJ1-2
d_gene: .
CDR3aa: CASSETGKYGYTF
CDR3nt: TGTGCCAGCAGTGAAACCGGGAAGTATGGCTACACCTTC

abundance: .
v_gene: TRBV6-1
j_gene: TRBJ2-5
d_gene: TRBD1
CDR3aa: CASFWGQSVQETQYF
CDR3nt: TGTGCCAGCTTTTGGGGACAGAGCGTCCAAGAGACCCAGTACTTC

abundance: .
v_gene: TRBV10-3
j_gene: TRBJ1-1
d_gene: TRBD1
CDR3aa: CAMRAGTENTEAFF
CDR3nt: TGTGCCATGAGGGCGGGGACAGAGAACACTGAAGCTTTCTTT

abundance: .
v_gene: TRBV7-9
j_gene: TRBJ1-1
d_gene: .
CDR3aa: CASSLDARANTEAFF
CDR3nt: TGTGCCAGCAGCTTAGATGCCAGGGCGAACACTGAAGCTTTCTTT

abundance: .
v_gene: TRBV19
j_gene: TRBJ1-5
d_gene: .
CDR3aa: CASSMARGRQPQHF
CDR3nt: TGTGCCAGTAGTATGGCCCGGGGGCGTCAGCCCCAGCATTTT

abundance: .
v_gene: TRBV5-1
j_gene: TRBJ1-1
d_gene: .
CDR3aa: CASSLDWGGATEAFF
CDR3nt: TGCGCCAGCAGCTTGGATTGGGGGGGTGCCACTGAAGCTTTCTTT

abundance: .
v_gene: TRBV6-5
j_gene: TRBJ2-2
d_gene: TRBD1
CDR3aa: CASSNGQGAARLFF
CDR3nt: TGTGCCAGCAGCAACGGACAGGGGGCCGCTAGGCTGTTTTTT

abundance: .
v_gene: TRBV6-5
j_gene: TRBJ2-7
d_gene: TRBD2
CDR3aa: CASNPASGGNYEQYF
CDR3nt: TGTGCCAGCAACCCGGCTAGCGGGGGAAATTACGAGCAGTACTTC

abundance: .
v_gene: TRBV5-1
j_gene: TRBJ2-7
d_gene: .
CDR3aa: CASSLTGIYEQYF
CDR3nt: TGCGCCAGCAGCTTGACAGGAATCTACGAGCAGTACTTC

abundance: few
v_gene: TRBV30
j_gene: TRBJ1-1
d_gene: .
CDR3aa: CAWSVNTGFGSEAFF
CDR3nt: TGTGCCTGGAGTGTAAATACGGGGTTTGGGTCTGAAGCTTTCTTT

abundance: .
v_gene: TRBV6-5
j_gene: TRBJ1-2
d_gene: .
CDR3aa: CASKGSNYGYTF
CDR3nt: TGTGCCAGCAAGGGATCGAACTATGGCTACACCTTC

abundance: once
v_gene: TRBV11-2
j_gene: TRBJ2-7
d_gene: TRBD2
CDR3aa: CASSLGSSGGYEQYF
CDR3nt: TGTGCCAGCAGCTTAGGGTCTAGCGGGGGGTACGAGCAGTACTTC

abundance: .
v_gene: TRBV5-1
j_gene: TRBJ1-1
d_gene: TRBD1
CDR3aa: CASSSTGSRETEAFF
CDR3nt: TGCGCCAGCAGCTCGACAGGGAGTCGAGAAACTGAAGCTTTCTTT

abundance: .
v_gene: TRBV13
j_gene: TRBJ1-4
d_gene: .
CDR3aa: CASSAAGDREKLFF
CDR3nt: TGTGCCAGCAGCGCCGCGGGGGATCGCGAAAAACTGTTTTTT

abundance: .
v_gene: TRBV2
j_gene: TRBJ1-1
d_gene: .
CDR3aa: CASSERGEAFF
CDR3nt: TGTGCCAGCAGTGAACGGGGTGAAGCTTTCTTT

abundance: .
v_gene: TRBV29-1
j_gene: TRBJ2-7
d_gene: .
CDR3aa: CSVAPSWANEQYF
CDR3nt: TGCAGCGTTGCGCCCAGTTGGGCCAACGAGCAGTACTTC

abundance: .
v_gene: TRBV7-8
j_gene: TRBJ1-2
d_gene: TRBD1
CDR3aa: CASSPRDRVYGYTF
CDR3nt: TGTGCCAGCAGTCCACGGGACAGGGTCTATGGCTACACCTTC

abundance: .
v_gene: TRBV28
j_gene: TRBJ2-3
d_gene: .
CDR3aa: CASSKPTGHTDTQYF
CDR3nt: TGTGCCAGCAGCAAGCCCACGGGACACACAGATACGCAGTATTTT

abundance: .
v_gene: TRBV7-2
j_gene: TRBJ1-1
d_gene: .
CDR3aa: CASSQMGAGGSGTEAFF
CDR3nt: TGTGCCAGCAGCCAAATGGGGGCTGGAGGTTCGGGCACTGAAGCTTTCTTT

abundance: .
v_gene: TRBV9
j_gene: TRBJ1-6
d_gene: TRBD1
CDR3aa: CASSVTGVNSPLHF
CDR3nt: TGTGCCAGCAGCGTGACAGGGGTAAATTCACCCCTCCACTTT

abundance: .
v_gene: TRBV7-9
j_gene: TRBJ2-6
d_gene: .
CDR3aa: CASSLGHLLISGANVLTF
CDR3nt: TGTGCCAGCAGCTTAGGACATCTGCTAATCTCTGGGGCCAACGTCCTGACTTTC

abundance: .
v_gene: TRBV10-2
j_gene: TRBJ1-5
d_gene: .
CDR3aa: CASSRVDQPQHF
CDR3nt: TGCGCCAGCAGCCGAGTGGATCAGCCCCAGCATTTT

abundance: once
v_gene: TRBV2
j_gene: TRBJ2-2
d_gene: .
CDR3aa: CASRGRSGLEPNTGELFF
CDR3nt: TGTGCCAGCAGGGGAAGGTCGGGGTTGGAACCGAACACCGGGGAGCTGTTTTTT

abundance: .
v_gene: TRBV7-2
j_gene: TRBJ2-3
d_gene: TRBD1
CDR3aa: CASRGTGGTDTQYF
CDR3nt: TGTGCCAGCAGGGGGACAGGGGGGACAGATACGCAGTATTTT

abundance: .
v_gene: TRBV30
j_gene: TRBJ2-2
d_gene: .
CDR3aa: CAWSATGYPGELFF
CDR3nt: TGTGCCTGGAGTGCCACAGGGTATCCCGGGGAGCTGTTTTTT

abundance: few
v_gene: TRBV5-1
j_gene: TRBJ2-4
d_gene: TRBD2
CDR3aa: CASSLESSGGDIQYF
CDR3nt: TGCGCCAGCAGCTTGGAATCGAGCGGGGGGGACATTCAGTACTTC

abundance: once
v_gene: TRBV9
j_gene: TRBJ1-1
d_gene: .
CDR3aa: CASSVGQVNTEAFF
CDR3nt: TGTGCCAGCAGCGTTGGGCAGGTAAACACTGAAGCTTTCTTT

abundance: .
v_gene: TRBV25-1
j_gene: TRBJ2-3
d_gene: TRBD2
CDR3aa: CASSASGGARITDTQYF
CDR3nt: TGTGCCAGCAGTGCTAGCGGGGGGGCCCGGATCACAGATACGCAGTATTTT

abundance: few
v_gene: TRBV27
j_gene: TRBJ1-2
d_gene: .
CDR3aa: CASSLQVWDGYTF
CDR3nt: TGTGCCAGCAGTTTACAGGTCTGGGATGGCTACACCTTC

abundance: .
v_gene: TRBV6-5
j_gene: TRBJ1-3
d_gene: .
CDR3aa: CASSYGATGSGNTIYF
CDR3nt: TGTGCCAGCAGTTACGGGGCTACAGGGTCTGGAAACACCATATATTTT

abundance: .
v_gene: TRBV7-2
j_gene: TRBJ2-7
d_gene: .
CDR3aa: CASSPARSLSYEQYF
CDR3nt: TGTGCCAGCAGCCCCGCCAGGTCACTCTCCTACGAGCAGTACTTC

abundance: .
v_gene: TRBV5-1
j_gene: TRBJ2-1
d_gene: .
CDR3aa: CASSSGLAVLSSYNEQFF
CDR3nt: TGCGCCAGCTCCTCGGGGTTAGCGGTACTCAGCTCCTACAATGAGCAGTTCTTC

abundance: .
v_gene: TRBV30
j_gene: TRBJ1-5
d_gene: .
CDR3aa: CAWSVLAVGNQPQHF
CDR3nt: TGTGCCTGGAGTGTACTAGCGGTCGGCAATCAGCCCCAGCATTTT

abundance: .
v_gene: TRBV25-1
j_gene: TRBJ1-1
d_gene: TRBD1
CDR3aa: CASHRGRDTEAFF
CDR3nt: TGTGCCAGCCACAGGGGGAGGGACACTGAAGCTTTCTTT

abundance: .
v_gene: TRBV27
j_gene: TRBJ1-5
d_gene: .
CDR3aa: CASSSWDGQPQHF
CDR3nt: TGTGCCAGCAGTTCCTGGGACGGCCAGCCCCAGCATTTT